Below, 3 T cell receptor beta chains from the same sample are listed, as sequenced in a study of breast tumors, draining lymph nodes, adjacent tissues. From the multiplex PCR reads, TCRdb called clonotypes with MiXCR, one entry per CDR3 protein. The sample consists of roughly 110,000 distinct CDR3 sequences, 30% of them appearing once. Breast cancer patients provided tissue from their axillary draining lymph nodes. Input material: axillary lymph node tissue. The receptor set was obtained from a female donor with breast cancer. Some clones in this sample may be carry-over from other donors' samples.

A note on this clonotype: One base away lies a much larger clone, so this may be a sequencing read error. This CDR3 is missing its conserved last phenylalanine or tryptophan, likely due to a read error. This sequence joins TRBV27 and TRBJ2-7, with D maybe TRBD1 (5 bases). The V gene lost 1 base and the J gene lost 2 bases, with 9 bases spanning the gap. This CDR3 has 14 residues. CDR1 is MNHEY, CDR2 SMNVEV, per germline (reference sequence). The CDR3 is CASSLYAGPYEQYL. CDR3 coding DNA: TGTGCCAGCAGTTTATATGCAGGGCCCTACGAGCAGTACCTC.

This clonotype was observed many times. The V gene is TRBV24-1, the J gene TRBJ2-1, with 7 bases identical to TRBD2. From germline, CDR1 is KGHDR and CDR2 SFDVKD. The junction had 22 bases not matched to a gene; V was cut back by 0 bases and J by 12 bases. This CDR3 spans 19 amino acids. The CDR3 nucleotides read TGTGCCACCAGTGATTTGCCTGGGAGAGAGCGGGGATACGACAATCGGCAGTTCTTC. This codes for CATSDLPGRERGYDNRQFF.

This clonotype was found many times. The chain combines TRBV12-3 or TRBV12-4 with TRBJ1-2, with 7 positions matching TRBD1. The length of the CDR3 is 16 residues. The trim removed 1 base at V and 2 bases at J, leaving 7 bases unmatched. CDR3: CASSLGGTVKNYGYTF. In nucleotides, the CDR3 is TGTGCCAGCAGTTTAGGAGGGACAGTAAAAAACTATGGCTACACCTTC.